This TCR beta chain was captured by sequencing in a study of T cell clones after liver transplantation. About the research overall: Samples came from ITN030ST, which attempted immunosuppression withdrawal within 2 years of liver transplantation. Standard immunosuppression, with no induction, continued until 12-24 months after transplant.

With respect to this clone: Its target is not known.

Only in-frame clones appear in the TCRdb table, and some are missing; sequencing was by immunoSEQ multiplex PCR. The data hold under 60,000 clones, with around 70% observed a single time. Study outcomes and limitations: Rather than being deleted, graft donor-reactive T cells may have moved into the graft.

The CDR3 extends over 13 amino acids. The V gene's germline CDR1 is MDHEN and CDR2 SYDVKM. Trimming left V 5 bases short and J 3 bases short, with 8 bases between. Unstimulated PBMCs were sorted into CD3+CD4+ and CD3+CD8+ populations. The input for sequencing was CD4+ T cells from blood, taken at the 22-month timepoint. This clonotype originated in a human patient who received a liver transplant. The graft donor may be the source of some T cells. The V call is TRBV28, the J call TRBJ1-5; no clear D. DNA for the CDR3: TGTGCCAGCAGTACAGTGGCCAATCAGCCCCAGCATTTT. Translated, it gives CASSTVANQPQHF. The entire variable domain, with the rest obtained from reference TRBV28 and TRBJ1-5, is as follows: DVKVTQSSRYLVKRTGEKVFLECVQDMDHENMFWYRQDPGLGLRLIYFSYDVKMKEKGDIPEGYSVSREKKERFSLILESASTNQTSMYLCASSTVANQPQHFGDGTRLSIL.